This record concerns one T cell receptor (beta chain) sequence. Its matching antigen is unknown. The sample comes from a study of T cell responses to AZD1222 COVID-19 vaccine. Method: immunoSEQ multiplex PCR; TCRdb's copy keeps in-frame clones and lacks some. The data show roughly 140,000 clones, about 91% seen once. Overall study results and limits: Vaccine-associated CD4 TCRs ranged over spike, dominating at 160-218 and 743-854.

This CDR3 is 14 amino acids long. The V and J ends lost 2 bases and 5 bases respectively, with 12 bases between them. Germline V gives CDR1 KGHDR, CDR2 SFDVKD. This specimen consisted of peripheral blood, obtained on day 0 of MenACWY control vaccination. This clonotype was obtained from an adult in good health. The chain is built from TRBV24-1 and TRBJ2-7; D perhaps matches TRBD1 (6 bases). The CDR3 loop is CATSDSDYRDEQYF. CDR3 coding DNA: TGTGCCACCAGTGATTCCGATTACAGGGACGAGCAGTACTTC.